The 6 T cell receptor beta chains listed next were all sequenced from one sample in a study of OX40 agonist ivuxolimab in advanced cancers. Produced via immunoSEQ multiplex PCR; TCRdb's table is partial and in-frame only. This table holds about 59,000 clones, around nine tenths found once. The specimen was CD4+ or CD8+ T cells sorted from blood, collected in a trial of the OX40 agonist ivuxolimab. All receptors come from an adult with an advanced solid tumor such as melanoma, head and neck, liver or kidney cancer.

V usage is TRBV6-5 and J usage is TRBJ1-3; D gene ambiguous. V lost 2 bases to trimming and J lost 9 bases, with 17 bases between them. This CDR3 spans 15 amino acids. Germline CDR1 and CDR2: MNHEY and SVGAGI. Written as DNA, the CDR3 is TGTGCCAGCAGTTACACCACTTATGGAAACACCACCATATATTTT. As protein: CASSYTTYGNTTIYF.

The chain employs TRBV10-3 and TRBJ2-3, with D hard to call. CDR3 length equals 14 residues. V lost 3 bases and J 2 bases, leaving 9 bases between the germline ends. Germline CDR1 reads ENHRY; CDR2 reads SYGVKD. CDR3 amino acids: CAISDQVLTDTQYF. CDR3 nucleotides: TGTGCCATCAGTGATCAGGTTCTCACAGATACGCAGTATTTT.

The V call is TRBV9, the J call TRBJ2-7; 14 bases align to TRBD2. The germline CDR1 and CDR2 sequences are SGDLS and YYNGEE. The length of the CDR3 is 15 residues. V gave up 3 bases and J gave up 2 bases; unmatched junction bases: 1. The CDR3 DNA reads TGTGCCAGCAGCGAGGGACTAGCGGGGGCCTACGAGCAGTACTTC. Its translation is CASSEGLAGAYEQYF.

The chain combines TRBV19 with TRBJ2-7; D is possibly TRBD1 or TRBD2 (5 bases each). The CDR3 length is 15 residues. The germline CDR1 and CDR2 sequences are LNHDA and SQIVND (reference sequence). The V end was cut by 6 bases, the J end by 0 bases, with 15 bases between. Written as DNA, the CDR3 is TGTGCCAGTAGCCTAGCCGGGACCAACTCCTACGAGCAGTACTTC. As protein: CASSLAGTNSYEQYF.

The chain has TRBV7-9 and TRBJ2-1, with TRBD2 identical over 9 bases. Losses at the gene ends were 5 bases for V and 0 bases for J; bases not matched to a gene: 5. Germline CDR1 SEHNR, CDR2 FQNEAQ (reference sequence). The length of the CDR3 is 16 residues. The DNA for the CDR3 is TGTGCCAGCAGCGTCATTAGCGGGGGCTCCTACAATGAGCAGTTCTTC. Residues: CASSVISGGSYNEQFF.

CDR3 sequence (DNA): TGTGCCAGCAGCTTTATTGGGACTAGACTTTACGAGCAGTACTTC. This codes for CASSFIGTRLYEQYF. The chain couples TRBV5-8 to TRBJ2-7, with 8 bases aligning to TRBD2. This CDR3 is built from 15 residues. Germline loops: CDR1 SGHTS, CDR2 YDEGEE. Losses at the gene ends were 2 bases for V and 4 bases for J; bases not matched to a gene: 8.